A single sample is the source of the 19 T cell receptor beta chains below, sequenced in a study. Via MiXCR, TCRdb re-called the 5' RACE reads, giving one row per CDR3 protein. The sample has fewer than 65,000 distinct CDR3 sequences, under 25% seen once; the top ten hold roughly 3.5%. Cells sorted as Tregs were CD4+, CD25+ and CD127-/low. The sequencing sample was made of tumor-infiltrating Tregs sorted from the breast tumor. These receptors originate from a female donor with breast cancer.

This clonotype was detected many times. The chain carries TRBV6-5 and TRBJ1-5; D ambiguous. This CDR3 comprises 13 residues. The V gene lost 7 bases and the J gene lost 8 bases, with 15 bases spanning the gap. Germline CDR1 MNHEY, CDR2 SVGAGI. The CDR3: CASKRPGVEPQHF. Here the CDR3 DNA reads TGTGCCAGCAAACGGCCCGGTGTAGAGCCCCAGCATTTT.

The V call is TRBV2, the J call TRBJ1-1; no firm D call. Trimming took off 8 bases at V and 2 bases at J, with 9 bases between the two ends. Germline assignment: CDR1 SNHLY and CDR2 FYNNEI. The CDR3 loop spans 12 amino acids. The CDR3 DNA is TGTGCCAGCCTCCCGGTAAACACTGAAGCTTTCTTT. Protein sequence: CASLPVNTEAFF.

This clonotype was seen many times. V and J are TRBV28 and TRBJ2-3; D is unresolved. Germline assignment: CDR1 MDHEN and CDR2 SYDVKM. V was pared by 10 bases and J by 2 bases, with 16 bases between. CDR3 size: 14 residues. The CDR3 loop is CATRTGASTDTQYF. The DNA of the CDR3 is TGTGCCACCCGGACCGGAGCATCCACAGATACGCAGTATTTT.

V and J are TRBV5-1 and TRBJ1-6; 11 bases match TRBD1. CDR1 SGHRS and CDR2 YFSETQ come from the germline V gene. The CDR3 totals 16 residues. With 1 base clipped from V and 6 bases from J, the junction kept 3 bases outside the gene matches. CDR3 coding DNA: TGCGCCAGCAGCTTGTCCGGGACAGGGGGTAATTCACCCCTCCACTTT. This translates into CASSLSGTGGNSPLHF.

The table lists this clonotype with a few counts. The genes are TRBV6-1 and TRBJ1-2, with D unresolved. This CDR3 is built from 13 residues. Trimming removed 7 bases at V and 2 bases at J, with 11 bases between. In germline, CDR1 is MNHNS, CDR2 SASEGT. The CDR3 bases are TGTGCCAGCATCCCAACACTGAACTATGGCTACACCTTC. Protein: CASIPTLNYGYTF.

V gene TRBV29-1 combines with J gene TRBJ2-5; D not resolved. V lost 1 base, J lost 5 bases, and 8 bases lay in between. The CDR3 length is 12 residues. CDR1 SQVTM and CDR2 ANQGSEA come from the germline V gene. CDR3 protein: CSVEVGRETQYF. In DNA, the CDR3 is TGCAGCGTTGAAGTTGGTCGGGAGACCCAGTACTTC. The full variable domain, its missing parts supplied by reference TRBV29-1 and TRBJ2-5, is SAVISQKPSRDICQRGTSLTIQCQVDSQVTMMFWYRQQPGQSLTLIATANQGSEATYESGFVIDKFPISRPNLTFSTLTVSNMSPEDSSIYLCSVEVGRETQYFGPGTRLLVL.

The V call is TRBV4-1, the J call TRBJ2-3; D possibly matches TRBD1 or TRBD2 (5 bases each). Germline values: CDR1 MGHRA, CDR2 YSYEKL. The V and J ends lost 0 bases and 2 bases respectively, with 12 bases between them. This CDR3 is built from 16 residues. The CDR3 region is CASSQETPGTTDTQYF. CDR3 sequence (DNA): TGCGCCAGCAGCCAAGAGACGCCGGGGACCACAGATACGCAGTATTTT.

The chain recombines TRBV6-5 with TRBJ2-1; perhaps TRBD2 as D (5 bases). In germline, CDR1 is MNHEY, CDR2 SVGAGI. V dropped 7 bases and J dropped 9 bases, with 13 bases sitting between them. The CDR3 spans 12 residues. The CDR3 DNA reads TGTGCCAGCACCGAGACTAACGGTGAGCAGTTCTTC. Its protein is CASTETNGEQFF.

This chain uses TRBV6-1 with TRBJ1-2; no firm D call. V lost 2 bases, J lost 4 bases, and 20 bases lay in between. Germline V gives CDR1 MNHNS, CDR2 SASEGT. CDR3 length equals 17 residues. CDR3 protein: CASSERGLGTTFYGYTF. The CDR3 nucleotides read TGTGCCAGCAGTGAAAGAGGGCTAGGAACAACCTTCTATGGCTACACCTTC.

Judged by abundance, this clonotype is medium-sized. This chain connects TRBV5-1 to TRBJ1-2, with D possibly being TRBD1 (5 bases). V lost 0 bases and J lost 8, with 11 bases in between. Per the germline V gene, CDR1 is SGHRS and CDR2 is YFSETQ. The CDR3 extends over 13 amino acids. CDR3 sequence reads: CASSLDGGKGYTF. The DNA of the CDR3 is TGCGCCAGCAGCTTGGACGGGGGGAAGGGCTACACCTTC. Complete variable domain (other parts from reference TRBV5-1 and TRBJ1-2): KAGVTQTPRYLIKTRGQQVTLSCSPISGHRSVSWYQQTPGQGLQFLFEYFSETQRNKGNFPGRFSGRQFSNSRSEMNVSTLELGDSALYLCASSLDGGKGYTFGSGTRLTVV.

This chain links TRBV4-1 with TRBJ2-3; D tentatively fits TRBD1 or TRBD2 (8 bases each). The germline gives CDR1 MGHRA, CDR2 YSYEKL. V gave up 4 bases and J gave up 5 bases, with 19 bases separating them. This CDR3 contains 16 residues. The DNA for the CDR3 is TGCGCCAGCAGCCTTCAGGGGGCGGGGGGTCAAGATACGCAGTATTTT. Translated: CASSLQGAGGQDTQYF.

At least ten counts were recorded for this clonotype. The chain's CDR3 is CASSYSSSSNYGYTF. In nucleotides, the CDR3 is TGTGCCAGCAGTTACTCGTCCTCTTCTAACTATGGCTACACCTTC. J is TRBJ1-2 and V is TRBV6-2 or TRBV6-3; D is undetermined. This CDR3 is built from 15 residues. Germline V lookup: CDR1 MNHEY, CDR2 SVGEGT. V lost 0 bases to trimming and J lost 0 bases, with 8 bases between them.

The chain joins TRBV5-5 to TRBJ2-5; tentative D call: TRBD1 (5 bases). Germline V gene data show CDR1 as SGHKS and CDR2 as YYEKEE (reference sequence). V lost 3 bases, J lost 3 bases, and 9 bases lay in between. The CDR3 totals 13 residues. CDR3 nucleotide sequence: TGTGCCAGCAGCTGGTTGACAGAAGAGACCCAGTACTTC. It yields the protein CASSWLTEETQYF. Full variable domain (remainder filled in from reference TRBV5-5 and TRBJ2-5): DAGVTQSPTHLIKTRGQQVTLRCSPISGHKSVSWYQQVLGQGPQFIFQYYEKEERGRGNFPDRFSARQFPNYSSELNVNALLLGDSALYLCASSWLTEETQYFGPGTRLLVL.

At least ten counts were recorded for this clonotype. The J gene is TRBJ2-5, the V gene TRBV5-1, with D perhaps TRBD1 (6 bases). The CDR3 runs to 14 residues. The germline V gene encodes CDR1 SGHRS and CDR2 YFSETQ. The V end was cut by 7 bases, the J end by 9 bases, with 22 bases between. The DNA of the CDR3 is TGCGCCAGCGTCCCAGGACACGGCCCAGGGGCCCAGTACTTC. It specifies CASVPGHGPGAQYF.

The genes are TRBV7-2 and TRBJ2-2, with D unclear. The CDR3 totals 13 residues. CDR1 is SGHTA, CDR2 FQGNSA, per germline. V shed 10 bases and J shed 5 bases, with 14 bases lying between them. The CDR3: CANGQSSTGELFF. DNA for the CDR3: TGTGCCAACGGGCAGTCGTCGACCGGGGAGCTGTTTTTT.

This clonotype was picked up a small number of times. The chain has TRBV20-1 and TRBJ2-1; 9 nucleotides line up with TRBD2. V shed 2 bases and J 7 bases; nucleotides not matched to a gene: 0. This CDR3 contains 12 residues. The germline CDR1 and CDR2 sequences are DFQATT and SNEGSKA (reference sequence). The CDR3 protein is CSARSGGNEQFF. In nucleotides, the CDR3 is TGCAGTGCTAGAAGCGGGGGGAATGAGCAGTTCTTC.

This clonotype was counted between two and nine times. The rearrangement uses TRBV3-1 and TRBJ1-4; tentative D call: TRBD1 (5 bases). V lost 3 bases and J lost 7, with 15 bases in between. Germline values: CDR1 LGHDT, CDR2 YNNKEL (reference sequence). The CDR3 is made up of 15 amino acids. The CDR3 reads CASSQGRQPGEKLFF. The CDR3 DNA is TGTGCCAGCAGCCAGGGGCGGCAGCCCGGTGAAAAACTGTTTTTT.

The chain recombines TRBV5-1 with TRBJ1-1; no firm D call. This CDR3 is built from 14 residues. Germline assignment: CDR1 SGHRS and CDR2 YFSETQ. V was clipped by 0 bases and J by 7 bases, with 13 bases between them. The CDR3 nucleotides are TGCGCCAGCAGCTTGGATGGCAATGGACGTGAAGCTTTCTTT. It is translated as CASSLDGNGREAFF.

This clonotype was counted many times. CDR3 amino acids: CSARSLRVSEQYF. The CDR3 DNA reads as TGCAGTGCTAGAAGTCTAAGAGTTTCCGAGCAGTACTTC. This chain uses TRBV20-1 with TRBJ2-7; D is undetermined. Trimming cost V 2 bases and J 6 bases, with 14 bases left between them. The CDR3 sequence is 13 residues long. CDR1 is DFQATT and CDR2 is SNEGSKA in the germline V gene (reference sequence).